The entry below gives a single T cell receptor beta chain sequence along with its context. The antigen is unknown. V was shortened by 4 bases and J by 4 bases, with 12 bases between the two germline ends. The CDR3 is 14 residues long. CDR1 and CDR2 (germline): SGHRS, YFSETQ. This specimen belongs to a study of T-cell memory formation after mild COVID-19. From the 5' RACE reads, TCRdb called clonotypes with MiXCR, one entry per CDR3 protein. This repertoire shows under 400,000 distinct CDR3 sequences, over 25% found once; its top ten account for roughly 14%. Study-level findings and limits: Memory cells collected pre-infection included some clones that later responded, suggesting cross-reactive memory joined. Shrinking CD4+ clones resided mostly in CM and EM, and CD8+ ones in EMRA. Clones shrinking from day 15 to 85 showed even CD4/CD8 mixes; later expanders tilted CD4+. The second-wave clones peaking on day 37 were not confirmed as SARS-CoV-2-specific.

This TCR was sampled from an adult woman who had mild COVID-19 (a few samples of this study predate the infection). Cell type and time point are not known. The source material was PBMCs or a T cell subset sorted from them (not recorded which). This chain joins TRBV5-1 and TRBJ2-1, with TRBD1 as a possible D gene (5 bases). The CDR3 protein is CASSQGRGYNEQFF. The DNA of the CDR3 is TGCGCCAGCAGCCAGGGCCGCGGATACAATGAGCAGTTCTTC.